Below are 10 T cell receptor beta chains sequenced from a single sample in a study of blood T cell repertoires in COVID-19. Clones were sequenced by immunoSEQ multiplex PCR, and TCRdb holds only the in-frame ones, with some missing. This table has about 260,000 clones, about 91% appearing once. The sequenced sample consisted of peripheral blood. These receptors came from a person aged 18-29 years with COVID-19, enrolled during active disease.

V gene TRBV4-1 combines with J gene TRBJ2-7; D is unresolved. Per the germline V gene, CDR1 is MGHRA and CDR2 is YSYEKL. V was shortened by 2 bases and J by 0 bases, with 5 bases between the two germline ends. CDR3 length: 13 amino acids. CDR3 coding DNA: TGCGCCAGCAGCCAACAGGTCTCCTACGAGCAGTACTTC. Translated, it gives CASSQQVSYEQYF.

V and J are TRBV6-5 and TRBJ1-2; D is undetermined. The germline gives CDR1 MNHEY, CDR2 SVGAGI. Trimming left V 5 bases short and J 4 bases short, with 17 bases between. The CDR3 contains 15 residues. This CDR3 reads CASSPRAGKAYGYTF. The DNA for the CDR3 is TGTGCCAGCAGTCCCCGGGCGGGGAAGGCCTATGGCTACACCTTC.

CDR3 DNA sequence: TGTGCCAGCAGTTTATCTTGGACAGGGACCTATGGCTACACCTTC. It encodes CASSLSWTGTYGYTF. The genes are TRBV28 and TRBJ1-2; 8 bases line up with TRBD1. The CDR3 is 15 amino acids. CDR1 and CDR2 (germline): MDHEN, SYDVKM. V lost 1 base and J lost 4; bases outside the gene matches: 5.

This chain joins TRBV7-3 and TRBJ2-7, with D uncertain. The CDR3 extends over 13 amino acids. Germline V CDR1 and CDR2: SGHTA, FQGTGA. V lost 4 bases, J lost 0 bases, and 7 bases lay in between. This chain's CDR3 is CASSSGSSYEQYF. DNA of the CDR3: TGTGCCAGCAGCTCAGGCAGCTCCTACGAGCAGTACTTC.

The V and J genes are TRBV27 and TRBJ2-1; the D gene is possibly TRBD1 (5 bases). This CDR3 has 14 residues. The germline V and J ends were trimmed by 6 bases and 5 bases, with 14 bases remaining between them. CDR1 and CDR2 from the germline V gene are MNHEY and SMNVEV (reference sequence). This chain's CDR3 is CASSTKTGHNEQFF. CDR3 nucleotides: TGTGCCAGCAGCACCAAAACAGGACACAATGAGCAGTTCTTC.

The V call is TRBV5-1, the J call TRBJ2-5, with 9 positions matching TRBD2. From germline, CDR1 is SGHRS and CDR2 YFSETQ. The trim removed 0 bases at V and 7 bases at J, leaving 13 bases unmatched. This CDR3 spans 17 amino acids. The CDR3 region is CASSLDGTSGPLGTQYF. The CDR3 region has the DNA TGCGCCAGCAGCTTGGATGGAACTAGCGGGCCCCTAGGGACCCAGTACTTC.

The chain couples TRBV4-1 to TRBJ2-1; TRBD2 matches 8 bases. CDR1 MGHRA and CDR2 YSYEKL come from the germline V gene. The CDR3 loop spans 16 amino acids. Germline trimming cut 2 bases from V and 7 bases from J; bases unmatched to any gene: 10. The CDR3 region has the DNA TGCGCCAGCAGCCAATTGGCGGGAGGTAACAGGAATGAGCAGTTCTTC. It is translated as CASSQLAGGNRNEQFF.

V usage is TRBV9 and J usage is TRBJ2-5, with 7 bases matching TRBD1. V lost 2 bases to trimming and J lost 2 bases; unmatched junction nucleotides: 6. The CDR3 extends over 15 amino acids. Germline-derived CDR1 and CDR2 are SGDLS and YYNGEE. For the CDR3, the DNA is TGTGCCAGCAGCGTTGTCCCGGGACAGCAAGAGACCCAGTACTTC. Protein product: CASSVVPGQQETQYF.

This sequence joins TRBV19 and TRBJ2-5; 7 bases map to TRBD1. The germline V gene encodes CDR1 LNHDA and CDR2 SQIVND (reference sequence). V gave up 9 bases and J gave up 3 bases; unmatched junction bases: 1. This CDR3 comprises 11 residues. This CDR3 reads CASGTEETQYF. The CDR3 nucleotides are TGTGCCAGCGGGACAGAAGAGACCCAGTACTTC. The whole variable domain, filled in from reference TRBV19 and TRBJ2-5, reads DGGITQSPKYLFRKEGQNVTLSCEQNLNHDAMYWYRQDPGQGLRLIYYSQIVNDFQKGDIAEGYSVSREKKESFPLTVTSAQKNPTAFYLCASGTEETQYFGPGTRLLVL.

This clone has just one count. The V gene is TRBV29-1, the J gene TRBJ2-2; D possibly corresponds to TRBD1 (6 bases). Trimming left V 6 bases short and J 6 bases short, with 11 bases between. The CDR3 totals 12 residues. CDR1 is SQVTM, CDR2 ANQGSEA, per germline. The CDR3 spells CSVRRGAGELFF. In DNA, the CDR3 is TGCAGCGTCCGCAGGGGTGCCGGGGAGCTGTTTTTT.